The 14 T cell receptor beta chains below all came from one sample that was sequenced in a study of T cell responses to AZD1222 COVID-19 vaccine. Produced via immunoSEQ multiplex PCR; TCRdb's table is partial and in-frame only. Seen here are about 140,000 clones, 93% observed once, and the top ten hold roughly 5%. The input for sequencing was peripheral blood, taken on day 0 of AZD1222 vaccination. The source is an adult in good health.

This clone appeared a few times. For the CDR3, the DNA is TGTGCCAGCAGTTTACGGCAGGGGGGTGGCAATGAGCAGTTCTTC. It is translated as CASSLRQGGGNEQFF. V is TRBV27 and J is TRBJ2-1, with a possible D match to TRBD1 (7 bases). The germline V gene has CDR1 MNHEY and CDR2 SMNVEV (reference sequence). The CDR3 is made up of 15 amino acids. Trimming shortened V by 2 bases and J by 6 bases, and 14 bases separated the two germline ends.

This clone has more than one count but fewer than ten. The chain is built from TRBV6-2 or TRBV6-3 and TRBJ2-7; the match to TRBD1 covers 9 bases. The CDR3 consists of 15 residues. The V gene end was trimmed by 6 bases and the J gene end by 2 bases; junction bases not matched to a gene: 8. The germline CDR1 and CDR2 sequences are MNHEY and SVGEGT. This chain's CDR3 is CASSRTGTGPYEQYF. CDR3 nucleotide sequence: TGTGCCAGCAGCCGGACCGGGACAGGGCCCTACGAGCAGTACTTC.

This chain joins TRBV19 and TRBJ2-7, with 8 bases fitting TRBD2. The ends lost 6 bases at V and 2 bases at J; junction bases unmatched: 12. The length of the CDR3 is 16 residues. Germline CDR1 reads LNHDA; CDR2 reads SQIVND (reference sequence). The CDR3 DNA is TGTGCCAGTAGCCTCAATAGCGGGACTAGGACCTACGAGCAGTACTTC. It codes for CASSLNSGTRTYEQYF.

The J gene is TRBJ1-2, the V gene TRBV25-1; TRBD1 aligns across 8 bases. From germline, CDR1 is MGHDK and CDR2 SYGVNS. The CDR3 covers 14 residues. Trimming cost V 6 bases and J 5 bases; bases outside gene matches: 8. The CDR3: CASSTGQGGYGYTF. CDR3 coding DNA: TGTGCCAGCAGCACCGGACAGGGAGGGTATGGCTACACCTTC.

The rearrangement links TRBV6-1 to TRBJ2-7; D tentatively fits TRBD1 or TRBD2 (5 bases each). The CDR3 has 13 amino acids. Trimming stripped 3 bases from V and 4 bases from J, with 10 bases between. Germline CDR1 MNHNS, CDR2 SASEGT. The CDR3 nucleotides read TGTGCCAGCAGTGAGGGGGTTTCGTACGAGCAGTACTTC. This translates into CASSEGVSYEQYF.

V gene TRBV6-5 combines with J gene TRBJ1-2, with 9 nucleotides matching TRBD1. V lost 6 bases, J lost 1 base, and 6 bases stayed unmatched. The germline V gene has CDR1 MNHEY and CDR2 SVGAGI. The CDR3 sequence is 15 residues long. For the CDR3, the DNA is TGTGCCAGCAGGGACAGGGGAGAGGGTAACTATGGCTACACCTTC. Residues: CASRDRGEGNYGYTF.

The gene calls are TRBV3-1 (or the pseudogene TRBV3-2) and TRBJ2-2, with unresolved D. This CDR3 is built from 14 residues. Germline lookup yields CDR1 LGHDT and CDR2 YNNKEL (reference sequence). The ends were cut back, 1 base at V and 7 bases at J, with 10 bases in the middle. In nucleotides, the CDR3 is TGTGCCAGCAGCCAAGGGCTGGGTTACGGGGAGCTGTTTTTT. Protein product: CASSQGLGYGELFF.

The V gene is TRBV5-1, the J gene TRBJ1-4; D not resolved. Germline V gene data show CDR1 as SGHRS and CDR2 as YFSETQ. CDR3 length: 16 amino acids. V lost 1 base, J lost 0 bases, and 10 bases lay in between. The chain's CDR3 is CASSLTASATNEKLFF. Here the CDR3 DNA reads TGCGCCAGCAGCTTGACGGCTAGTGCAACTAATGAAAAACTGTTTTTT.

The chain's CDR3 is CAAAFGRGNSPLHF. The CDR3 DNA follows: TGTGCCGCGGCCTTCGGGCGCGGTAATTCACCCCTCCACTTT. V is TRBV19 and J is TRBJ1-6; D is unresolved. The V end was cut by 11 bases, the J end by 6 bases, with 17 bases between. The CDR3 sequence is 14 residues long. Germline CDR1 LNHDA, CDR2 SQIVND (reference sequence).

CDR3 sequence (DNA): TGTGCCATCAGTGTTGTTGGGTTGGGGTACACTGAAGCTTTCTTT. It translates to CAISVVGLGYTEAFF. The V and J genes are TRBV10-3 and TRBJ1-1; no reliable D call. Trimming left V 4 bases short and J 3 bases short, with 15 bases between. This CDR3 has 15 residues. Germline loops: CDR1 ENHRY, CDR2 SYGVKD.

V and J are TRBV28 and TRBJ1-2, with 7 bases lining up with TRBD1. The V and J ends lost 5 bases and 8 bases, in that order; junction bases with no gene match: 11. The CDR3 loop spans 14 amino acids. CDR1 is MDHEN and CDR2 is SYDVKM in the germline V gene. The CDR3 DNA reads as TGTGCCAGCAGTGCGTACAGGGGACTCGAAGGCTACACCTTC. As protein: CASSAYRGLEGYTF.

Written as DNA, the CDR3 is TGTGCCAGCAGCGCCTCAATACTTCCCTACGAGCAGTACTTC. The encoded protein is CASSASILPYEQYF. The chain carries TRBV21-1 and TRBJ2-7; TRBD2 was called by the table and not checked on the DNA. TRBV21-1 is listed as a pseudogene. The CDR3 loop spans 14 amino acids.

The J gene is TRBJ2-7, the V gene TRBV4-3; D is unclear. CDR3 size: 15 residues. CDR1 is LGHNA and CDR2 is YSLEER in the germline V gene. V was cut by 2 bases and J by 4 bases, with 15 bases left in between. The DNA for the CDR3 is TGCGCCAGCAGCCAAAGCGTTTGGTCCGAATACGAGCAGTACTTC. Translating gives CASSQSVWSEYEQYF.

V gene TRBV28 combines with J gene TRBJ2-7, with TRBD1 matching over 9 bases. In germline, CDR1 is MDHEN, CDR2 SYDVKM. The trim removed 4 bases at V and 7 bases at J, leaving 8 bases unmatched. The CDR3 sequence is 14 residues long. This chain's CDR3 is CASSSPGQGWEQYF. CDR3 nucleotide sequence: TGTGCCAGCAGTTCCCCGGGACAGGGCTGGGAGCAGTACTTC.